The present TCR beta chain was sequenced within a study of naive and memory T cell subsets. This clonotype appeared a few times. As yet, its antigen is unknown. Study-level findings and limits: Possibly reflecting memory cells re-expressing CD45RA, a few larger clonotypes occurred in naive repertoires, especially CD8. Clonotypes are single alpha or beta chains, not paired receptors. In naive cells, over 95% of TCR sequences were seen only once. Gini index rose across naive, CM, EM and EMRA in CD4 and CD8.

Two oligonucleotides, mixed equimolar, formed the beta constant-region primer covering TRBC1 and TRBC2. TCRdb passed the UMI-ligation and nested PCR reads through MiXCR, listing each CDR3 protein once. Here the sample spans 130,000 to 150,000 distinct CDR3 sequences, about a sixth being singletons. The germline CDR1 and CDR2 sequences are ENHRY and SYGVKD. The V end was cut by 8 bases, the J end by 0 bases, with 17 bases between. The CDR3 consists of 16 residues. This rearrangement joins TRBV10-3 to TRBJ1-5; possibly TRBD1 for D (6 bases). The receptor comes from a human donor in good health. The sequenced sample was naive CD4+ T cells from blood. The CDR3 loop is CAIGGRGGNSNQPQHF. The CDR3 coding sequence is TGTGCCATCGGGGGAAGAGGGGGGAATAGCAATCAGCCCCAGCATTTT.